The source of this TCR beta chain is a study of T cell responses to AZD1222 COVID-19 vaccine. V was cut by 2 bases and J by 1 base, with 11 bases left in between. The V gene's germline CDR1 is KGHSH and CDR2 LQKENI. This CDR3 is 15 amino acids long. In the case of this clone: Its specificity is unknown.

Study-level findings and limits: Among AZD1222 vaccinees, only six were seropositive at baseline. Per reports, nearly half of all spike-specific TCRs target regions that are unmutated in variants. The donor group comprised mostly white British people and more females; the analysis possibly underestimated clonal diversity. Breadth and depth of Spike-specific TCRs rose after two AZD1222 doses.

Here immunoSEQ multiplex PCR was the method, and the copy in TCRdb shows in-frame clones only, minus some. The sample yields 70,000 to 75,000 clones, 87% seen once. The sequence was collected from an adult who received the AZD1222 COVID-19 vaccine. The chain has TRBV18 and TRBJ1-1; maybe TRBD1 (6 bases). The input for sequencing was peripheral blood, taken 28 days after the second AZD1222 dose. This CDR3 reads CASSPFSTGNTEAFF. The CDR3 DNA sequence: TGTGCCAGCTCACCATTTTCGACAGGGAACACTGAAGCTTTCTTT.